Sequencing of this T cell receptor beta chain was carried out in a study of response to subunit inactivated influenza vaccine. Broader study findings: The authors suggested that few new T cells are recruited per seasonal influenza vaccination.

TCRdb called the RT-PCR reads again in MiXCR, with one record for every CDR3 protein. Seen here are just over 300,000 distinct CDR3 sequences, about 20% observed once, and the top ten hold approximately 10%. With respect to this clonotype: Its antigen is undetermined.

V was pared by 7 bases and J by 0 bases, with 9 bases of the junction left unmatched. Germline CDR1 MNHEY, CDR2 SMNVEV (reference sequence). The CDR3 contains 17 residues. The TCR sequence derives from a man aged 50-75 years who received an inactivated influenza vaccine. This sample comprised PBMCs from blood, obtained approximately 20 months after vaccination. The chain couples TRBV27 to TRBJ2-6; 7 nucleotides match TRBD1. The CDR3 nucleotides are TGTGCCAGCACCCCGGGACAGCGGTACTCTGGGGCCAACGTCCTGACTTTC. Translation: CASTPGQRYSGANVLTF.